One sample yielded the 12 T cell receptor beta chains listed below, sequenced in a study of response to subunit inactivated influenza vaccine. TCRdb reprocessed the RT-PCR reads with MiXCR, giving one entry per CDR3 protein. The profile covers about 780,000 distinct CDR3 sequences, with approximately 17% appearing a single time and 11% taken by the ten largest. The sequencing used PBMCs from blood, collected roughly 5 days after vaccination. These receptors originate from a man aged 45-60 years who received an inactivated influenza vaccine.

This clonotype was recorded a few times. This chain uses TRBV10-3 with TRBJ2-5; possibly TRBD1 for D (6 bases). Between the trimmed V and J ends, which lost 4 bases and 2 bases, there was a span of 8 bases. Germline-derived CDR1 and CDR2 are ENHRY and SYGVKD. This CDR3 is 13 amino acids long. The CDR3 DNA reads as TGTGCCATCAGTGGACAGGAACAAGAGACCCAGTACTTC. Protein: CAISGQEQETQYF.

CDR3 sequence reads: CASSPDRGHVETQYF. The CDR3 nucleotides read TGTGCCAGCAGCCCGGACAGGGGGCACGTGGAGACCCAGTACTTC. This sequence joins TRBV7-2 and TRBJ2-5; 11 bases are a match to TRBD1. Germline CDR1 and CDR2: SGHTA and FQGNSA. Trimming took 5 bases from V and 5 from J; bases not matched to a gene: 7. This CDR3 contains 15 residues.

This sequence joins TRBV7-2 and TRBJ2-1; D uncertain. Germline-derived CDR1 and CDR2 are SGHTA and FQGNSA. Trimming left V 5 bases short and J 12 bases short, with 14 bases between. The CDR3 has 12 amino acids. The CDR3 here is CASSLKPQGQFF. The DNA of the CDR3 is TGTGCCAGCAGCCTTAAGCCCCAAGGGCAGTTCTTC. Combining the CDR3 with reference TRBV7-2 and TRBJ2-1 gives the whole variable domain GAGVSQSPSNKVTEKGKDVELRCDPISGHTALYWYRQSLGQGLEFLIYFQGNSAPDKSGLPSDRFSAERTGGSVSTLTIQRTQQEDSAVYLCASSLKPQGQFFGPGTRLTVL.

The CDR3 spells CSATVQGEPQETQYF. For the CDR3, the DNA is TGCAGTGCTACTGTTCAGGGAGAACCACAAGAGACCCAGTACTTC. The rearrangement uses TRBV20-1 and TRBJ2-5, with D perhaps TRBD1 or TRBD2 (5 bases each). This CDR3 has 15 amino acids. CDR1 is DFQATT and CDR2 is SNEGSKA in the germline V gene (reference sequence). Between the trimmed V and J ends, which lost 4 bases and 2 bases, there was a span of 17 bases.

The chain links TRBV3-1 to TRBJ2-5; D may be TRBD1 (6 bases). There are 13 residues in the CDR3. The V gene lost 1 base and the J gene lost 7 bases, with 10 bases spanning the gap. CDR1 and CDR2 from the germline V gene are LGHDT and YNNKEL (reference sequence). CDR3 DNA: TGTGCCAGCAGCCAAGTCGAGACAGGGACCCAGTACTTC. It encodes CASSQVETGTQYF.

The gene calls are TRBV3-1 and TRBJ2-5; D gene unclear. Deletions cut 2 bases from V and 4 bases from J, with 8 bases between. Germline lookup yields CDR1 LGHDT and CDR2 YNNKEL (reference sequence). The CDR3 contains 13 residues. The CDR3 coding sequence is TGTGCCAGCAGCCAACTAGTAGGAGAGACCCAGTACTTC. It encodes CASSQLVGETQYF.

This clonotype appeared a few times. The CDR3 DNA reads as TGTGCCAGCAGCGCGTCGGACGGACCCCTAGCCAAAAACATTCAGTACTTC. It yields the protein CASSASDGPLAKNIQYF. This chain uses TRBV7-9 with TRBJ2-4; D is undetermined. CDR3 length: 17 amino acids. Trimming removed 5 bases from V and 0 bases from J, with 17 bases in between. Looked up from germline, CDR1 is SEHNR and CDR2 is FQNEAQ (reference sequence).

The chain has TRBV20-1 and TRBJ2-1; TRBD2 matches 7 bases. The CDR3 consists of 16 residues. CDR1 and CDR2 from the germline V gene are DFQATT and SNEGSKA (reference sequence). The V segment lost 0 bases and the J segment 3 bases; nucleotides outside the gene matches: 8. The CDR3 region is CSARDLTSSDYNEQFF. As DNA, the CDR3 is TGCAGTGCTAGAGACCTGACTAGCAGCGACTACAATGAGCAGTTCTTC.

The chain recombines TRBV6-2 or TRBV6-3 with TRBJ1-5, with D perhaps matching TRBD1 (5 bases). The CDR3 length is 13 residues. Germline V gene data show CDR1 as MNHEY and CDR2 as SVGEGT. The V end was cut by 5 bases, the J end by 4 bases, with 9 bases between. CDR3 residues: CASSRRENQPQHF. Written as DNA, the CDR3 is TGTGCCAGCAGTCGCAGGGAGAATCAGCCCCAGCATTTT.

This chain links TRBV10-3 with TRBJ2-3; 8 nucleotides match TRBD2. Germline CDR1 ENHRY, CDR2 SYGVKD. J gave up 2 bases and V 11 bases, and 3 bases lay outside the gene matches. The length of the CDR3 is 12 residues. The CDR3 loop reads CAAGGYTDTQYF. CDR3 DNA: TGTGCCGCGGGGGGATACACAGATACGCAGTATTTT.

This clonotype was picked up a small number of times. The chain links TRBV6-1 to TRBJ2-1; 8 bases match TRBD2. V shed 6 bases and J 5 bases; nucleotides not matched to a gene: 12. The CDR3 consists of 16 residues. CDR1 is MNHNS, CDR2 SASEGT, per germline. CDR3 loop: CASSRPAGGSHNEQFF. DNA of the CDR3: TGTGCCAGCAGCCGCCCCGCGGGAGGTTCCCACAATGAGCAGTTCTTC.

The V call is TRBV28, the J call TRBJ2-7; TRBD2 agrees at 13 bases. There are 18 residues in the CDR3. V lost 6 bases to trimming and J lost 4 bases; unmatched junction nucleotides: 15. CDR1 MDHEN and CDR2 SYDVKM come from the germline V gene. The CDR3 coding sequence is TGTGCCAGCAGCGAAGGGACTAGCGGGACTGGCGTCCTTTACGAGCAGTACTTC. It translates to CASSEGTSGTGVLYEQYF.